Each of the 30 T cell receptor beta chains below was sequenced from the same sample in a study of CD8 T cells in ankylosing spondylitis. Study-wide points: Ankylosing spondylitis blood appeared to carry a characteristic TCR beta motif of several highly homologous variants.

In TCRdb, the 5' RACE reads were re-called with MiXCR into one record per CDR3 protein. Here the sample spans roughly 670,000 distinct CDR3 sequences, under 20% being singletons. These TCRs' antigens remain unknown. Sequencing used blood, either unsorted or a sorted T cell fraction (not recorded which). These receptor sequences come from a male donor with ankylosing spondylitis.

The sample holds one count of this clonotype. The rearrangement joins TRBV11-3 to TRBJ2-3; D unclear. The CDR3 is made up of 12 amino acids. V lost 2 bases and J 6 bases, leaving 6 bases between the germline ends. CDR1 is SGHNT, CDR2 YENEEA, per germline. The CDR3 DNA reads as TGTGCCAGCAGCTTAAGATGGGATACGCAGTATTTT. It specifies CASSLRWDTQYF. The full variable domain, rest sourced from reference TRBV11-3 and TRBJ2-3, is EAGVVQSPRYKIIEKKQPVAFWCNPISGHNTLYWYLQNLGQGPELLIRYENEEAVDDSQLPKDRFSAERLKGVDSTLKIQPAELGDSAVYLCASSLRWDTQYFGPGTRLTVL.

The V and J genes are TRBV20-1 and TRBJ2-5; D remains unclear. V shed 1 base and J shed 1 base, with 7 bases lying between them. CDR3 length: 13 amino acids. Germline V gene lookup returns CDR1 DFQATT and CDR2 SNEGSKA (reference sequence). The CDR3 region has the DNA TGCAGTGCTAGAGTTGGCATCCAAGAGACCCAGTACTTC. Protein: CSARVGIQETQYF.

This clonotype appeared many times. V and J are TRBV2 and TRBJ2-1; D is ambiguous. Trimming shortened V by 3 bases and J by 3 bases, and 6 bases separated the two germline ends. The CDR3 totals 13 residues. Germline CDR1 reads SNHLY; CDR2 reads FYNNEI. This chain's CDR3 is CASSDGLYNEQFF. Here the CDR3 DNA reads TGTGCCAGCAGTGACGGCCTCTACAATGAGCAGTTCTTC.

This clonotype turned up a few times. The chain joins TRBV5-1 to TRBJ2-5; the D gene is possibly TRBD2 (7 bases). Germline values: CDR1 SGHRS, CDR2 YFSETQ. CDR3 size: 15 residues. The ends were cut back, 1 base at V and 5 bases at J, with 15 bases in the middle. CDR3 coding DNA: TGCGCCAGCAGCTTGCTCGGGGGGCCGGGGGAGACCCAGTACTTC. As protein: CASSLLGGPGETQYF. The full variable domain, its missing parts supplied by reference TRBV5-1 and TRBJ2-5, is KAGVTQTPRYLIKTRGQQVTLSCSPISGHRSVSWYQQTPGQGLQFLFEYFSETQRNKGNFPGRFSGRQFSNSRSEMNVSTLELGDSALYLCASSLLGGPGETQYFGPGTRLLVL.

The sample holds a few counts of this clonotype. DNA for the CDR3: TGCAGTGCTAGAGATTCTCGGGACTATAACACTGAAGCTTTCTTT. Translation: CSARDSRDYNTEAFF. The chain is built from TRBV20-1 and TRBJ1-1; tentatively, D is TRBD1 (5 bases). Trimming stripped 0 bases from V and 2 bases from J, with 13 bases between. The CDR3 length is 15 residues. Germline lookup yields CDR1 DFQATT and CDR2 SNEGSKA (reference sequence).

The chain carries TRBV12-3 or TRBV12-4 and TRBJ2-3; 7 bases are a match to TRBD1. The CDR3 length is 14 residues. V was pared by 7 bases and J by 0 bases, with 4 bases of the junction left unmatched. The CDR3 DNA is TGTGCCAGCAATTGGGGACAGAGCACAGATACGCAGTATTTT. Translation gives CASNWGQSTDTQYF.

This clonotype was seen more than once but under ten times. The rearrangement uses TRBV3-1 and TRBJ2-7; possibly TRBD1 or TRBD2 for D (5 bases each). Germline V gene lookup returns CDR1 LGHDT and CDR2 YNNKEL (reference sequence). Trimming left V 4 bases short and J 7 bases short, with 14 bases between. CDR3 length equals 13 residues. CDR3 nucleotide sequence: TGTGCCAGCAGCCCCCAGTTCGGGGCTGAGCAGTACTTC. Protein product: CASSPQFGAEQYF.

This clonotype came up a few times. V usage is TRBV12-3 or TRBV12-4 and J usage is TRBJ1-5, with TRBD1 matching over 7 bases. The CDR3 is 14 amino acids. The ends lost 10 bases at V and 0 bases at J; junction bases unmatched: 6. The CDR3 bases are TGTGCCATTGGGACAGCTTATAGCAATCAGCCCCAGCATTTT. It specifies CAIGTAYSNQPQHF.

This chain uses TRBV2 with TRBJ2-2; no clear D. Germline lookup yields CDR1 SNHLY and CDR2 FYNNEI. Trimming removed 0 bases from V and 13 bases from J, with 12 bases in between. The CDR3 consists of 13 residues. CDR3 bases: TGTGCCAGCAGTGAAGCGCTTAGGGTACCGCTGTTTTTT. Protein: CASSEALRVPLFF.

V usage is TRBV7-3 and J usage is TRBJ2-5; the D gene is possibly TRBD1 (6 bases). There are 22 residues in the CDR3. V was trimmed by 1 base and J by 1 base, leaving 31 bases between them. In germline, CDR1 is SGHTA, CDR2 FQGTGA. CDR3 protein: CASSLRKGPGQYEPAGQETQYF. The CDR3 nucleotides are TGTGCCAGCAGCTTAAGGAAGGGTCCTGGACAGTACGAGCCGGCCGGCCAAGAGACCCAGTACTTC.

In its sample, this clonotype was seen a few times. The chain combines TRBV29-1 with TRBJ2-7, with D hard to call. Trimming cost V 6 bases and J 6 bases, with 12 bases left between them. Germline V lookup: CDR1 SQVTM, CDR2 ANQGSEA. This CDR3 contains 11 residues. The CDR3 DNA is TGCAGCGTGTGGGGTCCGGGCGAGCAGTACTTC. It is translated as CSVWGPGEQYF.

The J gene is TRBJ1-5, the V gene TRBV29-1; maybe TRBD1 (6 bases). V gave up 4 bases and J gave up 3 bases, with 10 bases separating them. The germline gives CDR1 SQVTM, CDR2 ANQGSEA. This CDR3 has 13 residues. The DNA for the CDR3 is TGCAGCGTTGCCCCAGGGGTCAATCAGCCCCAGCATTTT. It specifies CSVAPGVNQPQHF.

There are a few counts of this clonotype. The chain is built from TRBV12-3 or TRBV12-4 and TRBJ2-7; 7 nucleotides match TRBD2. The CDR3 is made up of 16 amino acids. V was pared by 6 bases and J by 7 bases, with 18 bases of the junction left unmatched. The CDR3 bases are TGTGCCAGCAGCCCCCTAATTGTTGGGGAGGGATTTGAGCAGTACTTC. This encodes CASSPLIVGEGFEQYF.

This clonotype occurred many times. The chain links TRBV20-1 to TRBJ2-1, with TRBD2 matching over 7 bases. The V and J ends lost 1 base and 4 bases, in that order; junction bases with no gene match: 4. Germline assignment: CDR1 DFQATT and CDR2 SNEGSKA (reference sequence). The CDR3 is made up of 14 amino acids. The CDR3 DNA sequence: TGCAGTGCTAGAGGCCTAGCGGATTACAATGAGCAGTTCTTC. This codes for CSARGLADYNEQFF.

This rearrangement joins TRBV10-3 to TRBJ2-3; possible D gene TRBD2, 6 bases. The germline V and J ends were trimmed by 2 bases and 6 bases, with 15 bases remaining between them. CDR1 is ENHRY and CDR2 is SYGVKD in the germline V gene. This CDR3 is 15 amino acids long. CDR3 nucleotides: TGTGCCATCAGTGAGGCGGGACTCACTTTCGATACGCAGTATTTT. This encodes CAISEAGLTFDTQYF.

This clonotype was seen only a few times. This chain joins TRBV20-1 and TRBJ2-7; a weak D match, TRBD2 (6 bases). V was clipped by 6 bases and J by 1 base, with 22 bases between them. In germline, CDR1 is DFQATT, CDR2 SNEGSKA (reference sequence). The CDR3 is made up of 16 amino acids. In DNA, the CDR3 is TGCAGTGCCCGGGGGAAGGATGAGGGGAATTCCTACGAGCAGTACTTC. Protein product: CSARGKDEGNSYEQYF.

A note on this clonotype: The junction departs from germline at one end; a sequencing error may be responsible. In nucleotides, the CDR3 is TGCAGTGCCAGAGGAGCGGGCGGCGGCACTGAAGCTTTCTTT. Protein sequence: CSARGAGGGTEAFF. The rearrangement joins TRBV20-1 to TRBJ1-1, with unresolved D. Germline V CDR1 and CDR2: DFQATT, SNEGSKA (reference sequence). The CDR3 totals 14 residues.

This clonotype occurred a few times. The chain recombines TRBV15 with TRBJ2-1; 10 bases are shared with TRBD2. CDR1 is LNHNV, CDR2 YYDKDF, per germline (reference sequence). Losses at the gene ends were 3 bases for V and 2 bases for J; bases not matched to a gene: 13. CDR3 length: 19 amino acids. Here the CDR3 DNA reads TGTGCCACCAGCAGCTACTTTGGGCCTAGCGGGAGTACCTACAATGAGCAGTTCTTC. Its protein is CATSSYFGPSGSTYNEQFF.

This clonotype turned up a few times. The J gene is TRBJ2-7, the V gene TRBV20-1, with TRBD1 matching 8 bases. The CDR3 length is 15 residues. V lost 5 bases and J lost 4; bases outside the gene matches: 13. The germline V gene has CDR1 DFQATT and CDR2 SNEGSKA (reference sequence). In nucleotides, the CDR3 is TGCAGTGCTTCATCTCCGGGACAGGCACTTTACGAGCAGTACTTC. As protein: CSASSPGQALYEQYF.

This clonotype has just a few counts. The chain recombines TRBV5-1 with TRBJ2-1, with 7 nucleotides matching TRBD1. The V segment lost 4 bases and the J segment 8 bases; nucleotides outside the gene matches: 12. Germline CDR1 is SGHRS and CDR2 is YFSETQ. The length of the CDR3 is 15 residues. This chain's CDR3 is CASSPHGDRVDEQFF. In DNA, the CDR3 is TGCGCCAGCAGCCCGCACGGTGACAGGGTTGATGAGCAGTTCTTC.

The rearrangement uses TRBV20-1 and TRBJ2-1, with TRBD2 matching over 8 bases. The CDR3 has 18 amino acids. J gave up 0 bases and V 3 bases, and 13 bases lay outside the gene matches. The germline V gene encodes CDR1 DFQATT and CDR2 SNEGSKA (reference sequence). In DNA, the CDR3 is TGCAGTGCTAGGGGACTAGTTGGGGAATCAAGCTCCTACAATGAGCAGTTCTTC. Translation: CSARGLVGESSSYNEQFF.

The V gene is TRBV12-3 or TRBV12-4, the J gene TRBJ2-1, with no clear D. With 5 bases removed from V and 9 bases from J, the gap between germline ends came to 11 bases. CDR3 length: 12 residues. The CDR3 DNA reads as TGTGCCAGCAGTCCCGTCGCGGCTGAGCAGTTCTTC. This gives the protein CASSPVAAEQFF.

The chain joins TRBV27 to TRBJ2-2, with D perhaps matching TRBD1 (5 bases). The V end was cut by 5 bases, the J end by 6 bases, with 13 bases between. Germline CDR1 is MNHEY and CDR2 is SMNVEV (reference sequence). This CDR3 is built from 14 residues. The CDR3 loop reads CASSPTTGPGELFF. DNA for the CDR3: TGTGCCAGCAGTCCCACAACAGGACCCGGGGAGCTGTTTTTT.

This clonotype showed up just a few times. The rearrangement links TRBV5-6 to TRBJ2-1; TRBD2 matches 9 bases. This CDR3 is 14 amino acids long. V lost 1 base, J lost 9 bases, and 5 bases stayed unmatched. CDR1 is SGHDT, CDR2 YYEEEE, per germline. The CDR3 DNA follows: TGTGCCAGCAGCTTGCGCGGGAGGGCCAGTGAGCAGTTCTTC. Its translation: CASSLRGRASEQFF.

This clonotype appeared once. The chain uses TRBV6-2 or TRBV6-3 and TRBJ2-2; 13 bases match TRBD2. CDR1 is MNHEY and CDR2 is SVGEGT in the germline V gene. J gave up 6 bases and V 0 bases, and 13 bases lay outside the gene matches. The CDR3 sequence is 20 residues long. The CDR3: CASSYSKARATSGRSGELFF. In DNA form, the CDR3 reads TGTGCCAGCAGTTACTCGAAAGCCCGGGCGACTAGCGGGAGGTCCGGGGAGCTGTTTTTT.

The CDR3, as DNA: TGTGCCATCAGTACCGGGGTTTTTGGCTACACCTTC. This sequence encodes CAISTGVFGYTF. The chain uses TRBV10-3 and TRBJ1-2; D unclear. Germline V gene lookup returns CDR1 ENHRY and CDR2 SYGVKD. The CDR3 length is 12 residues. V lost 5 bases to trimming and J lost 7 bases, with 11 bases between them.

This clonotype showed up just a few times. The gene calls are TRBV9 and TRBJ1-1; D is perhaps TRBD1 (5 bases). Germline V gene data show CDR1 as SGDLS and CDR2 as YYNGEE. The CDR3 is 13 amino acids. Trimming took off 2 bases at V and 5 bases at J, with 10 bases between the two ends. In DNA, the CDR3 is TGTGCCAGCAGCGTTGAGGGGAAGACTGAAGCTTTCTTT. Protein product: CASSVEGKTEAFF. Filled out from reference TRBV9 and TRBJ1-1, the complete variable domain reads DSGVTQTPKHLITATGQRVTLRCSPRSGDLSVYWYQQSLDQGLQFLIQYYNGEERAKGNILERFSAQQFPDLHSELNLSSLELGDSALYFCASSVEGKTEAFFGQGTRLTVV.

V usage is TRBV4-1 and J usage is TRBJ2-1, with D tentatively TRBD2 (5 bases). With 0 bases removed from V and 3 bases from J, the gap between germline ends came to 12 bases. From germline, CDR1 is MGHRA and CDR2 YSYEKL. This CDR3 has 16 amino acids. The CDR3, as DNA: TGCGCCAGCAGCCAAGAGCGAGCGGTTGACTACAATGAGCAGTTCTTC. Its protein is CASSQERAVDYNEQFF.

The chain carries TRBV27 and TRBJ2-7, with D tentatively TRBD2 (6 bases). The CDR3 is 15 amino acids. The germline gives CDR1 MNHEY, CDR2 SMNVEV (reference sequence). V lost 7 bases and J lost 2, with 18 bases in between. CDR3 in amino acids: CASTRLGGAAYEQYF. The DNA for the CDR3 is TGTGCCAGCACCCGCTTAGGAGGGGCGGCCTACGAGCAGTACTTC.

The rearrangement joins TRBV27 to TRBJ2-4; D is perhaps TRBD2 (7 bases). This CDR3 is built from 14 residues. V lost 2 bases and J lost 7, with 12 bases in between. The germline gives CDR1 MNHEY, CDR2 SMNVEV (reference sequence). As DNA, the CDR3 is TGTGCCAGCAGTTTAGGGGGGGGCCGGAACATTCAGTACTTC. Translated: CASSLGGGRNIQYF.